This TCR beta chain comes out of a study of CD8+CD57+ T cells in acquired aplastic anemia. Genomic DNA acted as the template from which TCR beta VDJ combination and CDR3 sequence profiling were carried out. TCRdb passed the reads through MiXCR, listing each CDR3 protein once. The sample lists about 150,000 distinct CDR3 sequences; roughly 49% were seen once. The CDR3 is made up of 15 amino acids. V was pared by 4 bases and J by 5 bases, with 5 bases of the junction left unmatched. Germline assignment: CDR1 SGHTA and CDR2 FQGTGA. Patients who underwent sequencing had shown CD8+CD57+ cell expansion by flow cytometry.

Sample: sorted CD4+, CD8+, or CD8+CD57+ T cells (not recorded which) from PBMCs. The V call is TRBV7-3, the J call TRBJ2-5, with 12 nucleotides matching TRBD2. The source of this sequence is a human donor with aplastic anemia. CDR3 sequence reads: CASSSTSGSGETQYF. In DNA form, the CDR3 reads TGTGCCAGCAGCTCGACTAGCGGGAGTGGGGAGACCCAGTACTTC.